This is a list of T cell receptor beta chains from one sample in a study of shared clonotypes between healthy human individuals. Generated by immunoSEQ multiplex PCR, the TCRdb table keeps only in-frame clones and is missing some. The table lists about 1.5 million clones, 98% of them singletons, with 0.4% to 0.45% in the top ten. Input material: naive CD4+ T cells sorted from blood. Receptor source: a man under 40 in good health. Both conserved end residues are part of each CDR3. The D gene is left open where the match is weak. Rows give clone size only sometimes, using once, few, many, or a class for an expanded clone.

J,D,V,size,DNA,CDR3
TRBJ2-3,NA,TRBV7-9,NA,TGTGCCAGCAGCTTAATGCAGGGCACAGATACGCAGTATTTT,CASSLMQGTDTQYF
TRBJ2-7,NA,TRBV7-9,NA,TGTGCCAGCGGCAGCCGGGACATCTCCTACGAGCAGTACTTC,CASGSRDISYEQYF
TRBJ2-2,TRBD2,TRBV9,NA,TGTGCCAGCAGCGCCACTACGGGACTAGCGGGACCCGGGGCCGGGGAGCTGTTTTTT,CASSATTGLAGPGAGELFF
TRBJ2-3,TRBD2,TRBV5-1,NA,TGCGCCAGCAGCTGGGGGACTAGTGTAGATACGCAGTATTTT,CASSWGTSVDTQYF
TRBJ2-1,TRBD2,TRBV9,NA,TGTGCCAGCAGCGTAGGGGGTAGCGGGTCGAGCTACCAGGGTGAGCAGTTCTTC,CASSVGGSGSSYQGEQFF
TRBJ2-7,TRBD2,TRBV15,once,TGTGCCACCAGCACACTAGCGGGAGGCGGGGAGCAGTACTTC,CATSTLAGGGEQYF
TRBJ2-7,TRBD2,TRBV9,NA,TGTGCCAGCAGTGTAGCGGGTGCGGCCTACGAGCAGTACTTC,CASSVAGAAYEQYF
TRBJ2-5,NA,TRBV18,NA,TGTGCCAGCTCACCCATCCGGGACCCTGATATGGAGACCCAGTACTTC,CASSPIRDPDMETQYF
TRBJ2-7,TRBD1,TRBV29-1,NA,TGCAGCGCCGCTTACAGGGGCTACGAGCAGTACTTC,CSAAYRGYEQYF
TRBJ2-3,TRBD2,TRBV7-2,NA,TGTGCCAGCAGCTTAGTATCCGGGAGGGCCTCAGATACGCAGTATTTT,CASSLVSGRASDTQYF
TRBJ2-7,TRBD2,TRBV27,NA,TGTGCCAGCAGTTTTCAGCTAGCGGGATCCTTAGAGCAGTACTTC,CASSFQLAGSLEQYF
TRBJ1-1,NA,TRBV10-3,NA,TGTGCCATCAGTGAGTCGGTGGGGAACACTGAAGCTTTCTTT,CAISESVGNTEAFF
TRBJ1-5,NA,TRBV6-1,NA,TGTGCCAGCAGTCGAGACATAAGCAATCAGCCCCAGCATTTT,CASSRDISNQPQHF
TRBJ2-7,NA,TRBV19,NA,TGTGCCAGTAGTATAGGTGACACCGAGTACTTC,CASSIGDTEYF
TRBJ2-4,TRBD1,TRBV29-1,NA,TGCAGCGTTGATGGGACAGGGGAGGTTCAGTACTTC,CSVDGTGEVQYF
TRBJ2-3,NA,TRBV19,NA,TGTGCCAGTAGGAGGGAGGCCCCGAGGGATACGCAGTATTTT,CASRREAPRDTQYF
TRBJ2-1,TRBD2,TRBV7-6,NA,TGTGCCAGCAGCTTAGAGGCGGGAGTTGTCGGCAATGAGCAGTTCTTC,CASSLEAGVVGNEQFF
TRBJ2-1,NA,TRBV7-6,NA,TGTGCCAGCAGCCAGGGGAGCTCCTACAATGAGCAGTTCTTC,CASSQGSSYNEQFF
TRBJ1-1,NA,TRBV2,NA,TGTGCCAGCAGTCTACTAGGGCTTGACACTGAAGCTTTCTTT,CASSLLGLDTEAFF
TRBJ2-3,TRBD2,TRBV4-1,NA,TGCGCCAGCAGCCTAGTAGAACTAGCGGGAATGGGGGGGCAGTATTTT,CASSLVELAGMGGQYF
TRBJ2-1,TRBD1,TRBV7-2,NA,TGTGCCAGCAGCACCCGACAGGGAACCCATGAGCAGTTCTTC,CASSTRQGTHEQFF
TRBJ2-1,TRBD2,TRBV19,NA,TGTGCCAGTAGTTCCCGACTAGCGGGAGTCAATGAGCAGTTCTTC,CASSSRLAGVNEQFF
TRBJ2-2,NA,TRBV5-1,NA,TGCGCCAGCAGCTTAGGGGACGGTTACACCGGGGAGCTGTTTTTT,CASSLGDGYTGELFF
TRBJ2-1,TRBD2,TRBV11-3,NA,TGTGCCAGCAGCTTAGATCTGAAACTAGCGGAATCCTACAATGAGCAGTTCTTC,CASSLDLKLAESYNEQFF
TRBJ1-2,TRBD1,TRBV4-3,NA,TGCGCCAGCAGCCAAACCGGGACAGAGATCTATGGCTACACCTTC,CASSQTGTEIYGYTF
TRBJ2-5,TRBD2,TRBV19,NA,TGTGCCAGTAGTGATAGCGGGGGAGAAGAGACCCAGTACTTC,CASSDSGGEETQYF
TRBJ1-1,TRBD1,TRBV10-3,NA,TGTGCCATCAACGGACAGGGGAACACTGAAGCTTTCTTT,CAINGQGNTEAFF
TRBJ2-7,TRBD1,TRBV19,NA,TGTGCCAGTAGCACAGGGGGTGTCTACGAGCAGTACTTC,CASSTGGVYEQYF
TRBJ2-7,NA,TRBV12-1,NA,TGTGCCAGCAGCACATTAGGGTGTAGTGAATACGAGCAGTACTTC,CASSTLGCSEYEQYF
TRBJ2-1,TRBD2,TRBV9,NA,TGTGCCAGCAGCGCTAGCGGGAGGGGATACAATGAGCAGTTCTTC,CASSASGRGYNEQFF
TRBJ2-1,TRBD1,TRBV9,NA,TGTGCCAGCAGCGTAGGGGGGACAGTGACCTACAATGAGCAGTTCTTC,CASSVGGTVTYNEQFF
TRBJ2-1,NA,TRBV19,NA,TGTGCCAGTAGTATTCCCAACTGGGTTGAGCAGTTCTTC,CASSIPNWVEQFF
TRBJ1-5,NA,TRBV5-1,NA,TGCGCCAGCAGGCCAACTTATAGCAATCAGCCCCAGCATTTT,CASRPTYSNQPQHF
TRBJ1-2,NA,TRBV2,once,TGTGCCAGCAGTTACAGCAGGGGCTACACCTTC,CASSYSRGYTF
TRBJ2-5,NA,TRBV5-1,NA,TGCGCCAGCAGCATGAGGGGTGAGGGCGGGGAGACCCAGTACTTC,CASSMRGEGGETQYF
TRBJ2-1,NA,TRBV11-2,once,TGTGCCAGCAGCTTTTTGGGTTTTAGCTCCTACAATGAGCAGTTCTTC,CASSFLGFSSYNEQFF
TRBJ2-5,NA,TRBV13,NA,TGTGCCAGCAGCTTAAGTACAGAGACCCAGTACTTC,CASSLSTETQYF
TRBJ2-7,NA,TRBV6-5,NA,TGTGCCAGCAGCCGTGTGGGGGTCTACGAGCAGTACTTC,CASSRVGVYEQYF
TRBJ2-1,TRBD2,TRBV4-2,NA,TGTGCCAGCAGCCAGAACGTCAGACTAGCGGAGTACAATGAGCAGTTCTTC,CASSQNVRLAEYNEQFF
TRBJ2-5,NA,TRBV25-1,NA,TGTGCCAGCAGAAGTGTGGGGGAGACCCAGTACTTC,CASRSVGETQYF
TRBJ2-1,TRBD2,TRBV10-3,NA,TGTGCCATTACTGCGGGACTAGCGAGAGGCTCCTACAATGAGCAGTTCTTC,CAITAGLARGSYNEQFF
TRBJ1-1,NA,TRBV18,NA,TGTGCCAGCTCGCTCAGGGCGCAGCAGGCCAGCCACACTGAAGCTTTCTTT,CASSLRAQQASHTEAFF
TRBJ2-7,TRBD2,TRBV5-1,NA,TGCGCCAGCAGCCCGACTAGCCGTGCCTACGAGCAGTACTTC,CASSPTSRAYEQYF
TRBJ2-7,NA,TRBV7-2,NA,TGTGCCAGCAGAAACGAGCCTTCCTCCTACGAGCAGTACTTC,CASRNEPSSYEQYF
TRBJ2-1,NA,TRBV9,NA,TGTGCCAGCAGCGTAGGTGTTTCCTACAATGAGCAGTTCTTC,CASSVGVSYNEQFF
TRBJ2-5,NA,TRBV5-1,NA,TGCGCCAGCAGCTACAAAGAGACCCAGTACTTC,CASSYKETQYF
TRBJ2-3,NA,TRBV2,NA,TGTGCCAGCAGTGAAGCGGGTACGCAGTATTTT,CASSEAGTQYF
TRBJ2-1,TRBD2,TRBV7-8,NA,TGTGCCAGCAGCTTACTGCGACTAGCGGGTGTTTATGAGCAGTTCTTC,CASSLLRLAGVYEQFF